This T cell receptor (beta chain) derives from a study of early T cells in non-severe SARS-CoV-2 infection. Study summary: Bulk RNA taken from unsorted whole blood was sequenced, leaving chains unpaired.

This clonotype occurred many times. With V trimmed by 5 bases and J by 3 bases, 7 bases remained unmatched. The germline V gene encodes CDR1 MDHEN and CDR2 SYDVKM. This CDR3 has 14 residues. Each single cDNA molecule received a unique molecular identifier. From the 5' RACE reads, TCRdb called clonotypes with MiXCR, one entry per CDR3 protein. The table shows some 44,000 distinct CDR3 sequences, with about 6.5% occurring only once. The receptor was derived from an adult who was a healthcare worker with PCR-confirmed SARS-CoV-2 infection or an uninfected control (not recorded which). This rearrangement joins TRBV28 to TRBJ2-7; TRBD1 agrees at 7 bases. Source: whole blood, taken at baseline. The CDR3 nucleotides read TGTGCCAGCAGTCGCTGGACAGGCAGCTACGAGCAGTACTTC. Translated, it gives CASSRWTGSYEQYF.